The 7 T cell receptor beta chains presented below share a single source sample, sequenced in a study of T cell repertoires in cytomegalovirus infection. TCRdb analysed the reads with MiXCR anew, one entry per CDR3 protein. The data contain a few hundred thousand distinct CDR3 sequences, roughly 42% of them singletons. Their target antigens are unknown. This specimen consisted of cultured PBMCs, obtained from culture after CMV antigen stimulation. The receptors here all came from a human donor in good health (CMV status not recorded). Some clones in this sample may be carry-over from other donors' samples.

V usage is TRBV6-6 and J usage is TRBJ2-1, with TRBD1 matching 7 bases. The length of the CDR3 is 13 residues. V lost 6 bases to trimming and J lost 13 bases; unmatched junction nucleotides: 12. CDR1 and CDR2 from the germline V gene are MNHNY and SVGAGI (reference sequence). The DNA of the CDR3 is TGTGCCAGCAGCAAAACAGGGGAAAGAGGACAGTTCTTC. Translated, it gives CASSKTGERGQFF.

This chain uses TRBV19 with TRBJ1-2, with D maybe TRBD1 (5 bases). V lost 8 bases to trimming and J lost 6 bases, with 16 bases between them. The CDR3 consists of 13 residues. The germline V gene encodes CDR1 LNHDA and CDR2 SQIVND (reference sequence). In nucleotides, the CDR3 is TGTGCCAGTGAACAGGCTATTGGGGATGGCTACACCTTC. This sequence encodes CASEQAIGDGYTF.

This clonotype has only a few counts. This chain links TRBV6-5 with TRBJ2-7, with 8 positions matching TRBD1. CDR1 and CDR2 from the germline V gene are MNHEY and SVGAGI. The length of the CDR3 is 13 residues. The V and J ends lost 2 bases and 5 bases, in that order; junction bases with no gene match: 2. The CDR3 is CASSYRQGNEQYF. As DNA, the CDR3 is TGTGCCAGCAGTTACCGACAGGGGAACGAGCAGTACTTC.

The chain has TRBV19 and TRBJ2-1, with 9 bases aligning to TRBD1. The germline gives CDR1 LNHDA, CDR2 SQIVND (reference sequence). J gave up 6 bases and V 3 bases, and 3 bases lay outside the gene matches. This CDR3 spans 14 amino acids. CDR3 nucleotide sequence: TGTGCCAGTAGTATGGGACAGGGATCCAATGAGCAGTTCTTC. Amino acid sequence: CASSMGQGSNEQFF.

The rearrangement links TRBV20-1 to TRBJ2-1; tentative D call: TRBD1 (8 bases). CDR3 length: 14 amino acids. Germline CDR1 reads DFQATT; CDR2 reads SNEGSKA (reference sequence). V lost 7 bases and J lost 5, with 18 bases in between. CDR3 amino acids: CSVTGGASDNEQFF. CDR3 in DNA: TGCAGTGTCACAGGGGGGGCGTCGGACAATGAGCAGTTCTTC.

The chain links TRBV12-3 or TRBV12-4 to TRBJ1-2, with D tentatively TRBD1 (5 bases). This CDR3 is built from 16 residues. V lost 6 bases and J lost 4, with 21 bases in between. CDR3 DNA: TGTGCCAGCAGACGAAGGCGGGGGAGGGTTAGCTATGGCTACACCTTC. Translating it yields CASRRRRGRVSYGYTF.

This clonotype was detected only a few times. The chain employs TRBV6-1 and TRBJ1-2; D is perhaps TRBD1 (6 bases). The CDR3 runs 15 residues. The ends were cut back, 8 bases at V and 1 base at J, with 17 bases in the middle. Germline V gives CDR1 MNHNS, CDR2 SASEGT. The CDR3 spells CASSPAGALNYGYTF. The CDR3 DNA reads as TGTGCCAGCTCCCCCGCGGGGGCGCTTAACTATGGCTACACCTTC.